This T cell receptor beta chain is drawn from a study of blood T cells in healthy people across ages. Study results and limitations: It was held that the diversity estimates obtained from one million T cells were underestimates.

The CDR3 contains 15 residues. Germline V lookup: CDR1 LGHNA, CDR2 YNFKEQ. A second PCR of about 7 to 11 cycles used a sample-barcoded 5' primer and a J-beta primer mix. Every single cDNA molecule received a tag from a template-switch adaptor with 12 random nucleotides. Every sample returned 2.5 million or more CDR3-containing paired-end reads. Using its own MiXCR run on the 5' RACE reads, TCRdb lists one record per CDR3 protein. The data show fewer than 700,000 distinct CDR3 sequences, about 45% seen once. Regarding this clonotype: Its specificity is unknown. Its ends do not fully match the called genes, so a read error is possible.

The sample was blood. This TCR was recovered from a man older than 75 in good health. The chain employs TRBV4-2 and TRBJ1-2; no reliable D call. CDR3 DNA: TGTGCCGGCAGCCAAGTTCCAACCTCTAACTATGGCTACACTTTC. Encoded protein: CAGSQVPTSNYGYTF.